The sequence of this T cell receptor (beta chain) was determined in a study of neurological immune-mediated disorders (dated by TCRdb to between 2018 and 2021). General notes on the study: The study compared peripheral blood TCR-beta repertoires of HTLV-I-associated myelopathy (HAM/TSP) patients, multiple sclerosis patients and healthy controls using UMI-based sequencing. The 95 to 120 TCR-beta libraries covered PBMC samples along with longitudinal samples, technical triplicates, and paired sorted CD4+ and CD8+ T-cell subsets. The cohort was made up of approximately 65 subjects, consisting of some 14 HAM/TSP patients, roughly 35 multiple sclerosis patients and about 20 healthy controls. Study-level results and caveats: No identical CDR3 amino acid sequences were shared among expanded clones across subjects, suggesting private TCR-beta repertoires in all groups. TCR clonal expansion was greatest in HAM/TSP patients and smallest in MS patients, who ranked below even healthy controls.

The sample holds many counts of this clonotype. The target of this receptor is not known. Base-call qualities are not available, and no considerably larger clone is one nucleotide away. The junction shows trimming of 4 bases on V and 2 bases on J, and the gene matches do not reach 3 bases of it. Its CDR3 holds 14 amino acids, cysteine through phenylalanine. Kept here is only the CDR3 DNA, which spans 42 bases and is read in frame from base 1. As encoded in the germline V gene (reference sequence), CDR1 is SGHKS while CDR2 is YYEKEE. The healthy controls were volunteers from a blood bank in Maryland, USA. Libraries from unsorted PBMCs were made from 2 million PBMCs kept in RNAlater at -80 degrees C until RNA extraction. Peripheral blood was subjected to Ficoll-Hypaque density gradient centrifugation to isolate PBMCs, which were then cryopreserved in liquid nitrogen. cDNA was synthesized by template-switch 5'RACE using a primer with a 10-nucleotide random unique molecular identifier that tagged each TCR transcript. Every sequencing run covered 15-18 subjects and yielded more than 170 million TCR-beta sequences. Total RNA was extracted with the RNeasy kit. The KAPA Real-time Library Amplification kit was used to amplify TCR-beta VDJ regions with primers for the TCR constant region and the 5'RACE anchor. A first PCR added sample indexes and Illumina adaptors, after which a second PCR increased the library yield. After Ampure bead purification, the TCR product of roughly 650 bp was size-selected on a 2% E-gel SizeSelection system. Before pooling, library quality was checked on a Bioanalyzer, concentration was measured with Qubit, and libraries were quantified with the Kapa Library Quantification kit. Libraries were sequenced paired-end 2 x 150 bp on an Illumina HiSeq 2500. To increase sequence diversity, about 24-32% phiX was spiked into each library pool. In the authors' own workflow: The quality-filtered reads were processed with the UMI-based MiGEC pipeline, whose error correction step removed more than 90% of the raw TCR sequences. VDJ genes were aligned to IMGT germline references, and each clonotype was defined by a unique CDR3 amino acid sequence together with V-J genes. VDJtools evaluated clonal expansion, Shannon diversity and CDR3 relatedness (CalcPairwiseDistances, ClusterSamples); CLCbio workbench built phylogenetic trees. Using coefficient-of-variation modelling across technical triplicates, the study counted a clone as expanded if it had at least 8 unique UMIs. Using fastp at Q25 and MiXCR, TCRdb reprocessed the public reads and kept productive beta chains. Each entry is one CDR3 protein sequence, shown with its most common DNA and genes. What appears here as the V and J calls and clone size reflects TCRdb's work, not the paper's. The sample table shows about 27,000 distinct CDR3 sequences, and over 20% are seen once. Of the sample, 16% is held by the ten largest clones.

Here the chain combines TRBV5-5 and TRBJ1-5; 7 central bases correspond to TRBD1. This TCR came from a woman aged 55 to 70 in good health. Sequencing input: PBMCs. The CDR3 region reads CASSKGAGNQPQHF. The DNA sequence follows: TGTGCCAGCAGCAAGGGGGCTGGCAATCAGCCCCAGCATTTT.